This T cell receptor (beta chain) was identified in a study of CD8+CD57+ T cells in acquired aplastic anemia. Study overall: The average for DNA from sorted CD4+ and CD8+ cells was 3.2 ug. General observations from the study: With respect to CD8+ Simpson's diversity, patients and controls did not differ significantly. Patients and controls shared nearly 30 CD8+ CDR3 sequences, which appeared highly expressed in patients and within their immunodominant clones.

The template for TCR beta VDJ and CDR3 sequence profiling was genomic DNA. TCRdb processed the reads anew with MiXCR; each CDR3 protein has one entry. The data show under 200,000 distinct CDR3 sequences, 71% seen once. A remark on this clonotype: Its antigen is currently unknown.

Patients chosen for sequencing had CD8+CD57+ cells that had expanded, as shown by flow cytometry. CDR3 length equals 21 residues. Germline V CDR1 and CDR2: LNHNV, YYDKDF (reference sequence). J lost 4 bases, V lost 0 bases, and 17 bases had no gene match. The sequenced sample consisted of sorted CD4+, CD8+, or CD8+CD57+ T cells (not recorded which) from PBMCs. The TCR was taken from a human donor with aplastic anemia. This sequence joins TRBV15 and TRBJ2-2; 10 nucleotides agree with TRBD2. The CDR3 sequence: CATSREASLMLAGDGTGELFF. The CDR3 DNA sequence: TGTGCCACCAGCAGAGAGGCGTCGTTAATGCTAGCGGGAGATGGCACCGGGGAGCTGTTTTTT.